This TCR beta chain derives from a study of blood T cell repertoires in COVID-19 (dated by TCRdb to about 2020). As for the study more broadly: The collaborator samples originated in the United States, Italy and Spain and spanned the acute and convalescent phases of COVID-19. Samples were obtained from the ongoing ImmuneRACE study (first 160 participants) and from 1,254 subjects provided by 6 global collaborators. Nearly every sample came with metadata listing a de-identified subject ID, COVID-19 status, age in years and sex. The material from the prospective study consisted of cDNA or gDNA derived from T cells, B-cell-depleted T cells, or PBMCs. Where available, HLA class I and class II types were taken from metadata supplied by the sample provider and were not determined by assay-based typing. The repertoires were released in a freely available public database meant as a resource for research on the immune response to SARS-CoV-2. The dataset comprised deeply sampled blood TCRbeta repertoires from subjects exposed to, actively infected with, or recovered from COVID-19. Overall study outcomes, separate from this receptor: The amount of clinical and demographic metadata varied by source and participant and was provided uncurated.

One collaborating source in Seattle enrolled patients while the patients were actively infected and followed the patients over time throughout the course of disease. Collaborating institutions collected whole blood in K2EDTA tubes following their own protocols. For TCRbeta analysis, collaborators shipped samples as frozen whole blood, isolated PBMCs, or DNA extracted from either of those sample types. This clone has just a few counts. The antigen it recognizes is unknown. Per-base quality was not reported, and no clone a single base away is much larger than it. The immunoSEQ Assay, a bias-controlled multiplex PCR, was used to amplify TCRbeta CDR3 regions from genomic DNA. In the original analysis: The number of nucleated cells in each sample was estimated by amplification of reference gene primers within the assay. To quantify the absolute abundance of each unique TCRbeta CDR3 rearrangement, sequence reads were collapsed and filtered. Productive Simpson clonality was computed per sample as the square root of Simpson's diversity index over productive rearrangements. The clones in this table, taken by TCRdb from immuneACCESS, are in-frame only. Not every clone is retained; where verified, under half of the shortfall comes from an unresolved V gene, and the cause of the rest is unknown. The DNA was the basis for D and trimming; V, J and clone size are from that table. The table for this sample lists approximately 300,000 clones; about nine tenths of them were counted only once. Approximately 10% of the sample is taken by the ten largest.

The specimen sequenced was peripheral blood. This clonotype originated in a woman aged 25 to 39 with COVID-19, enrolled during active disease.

The bases are TGTGCCAGTAGTATAAAGGGGGACAGGCTGTATGAAGCTTTCTTT. Translated, this is CASSIKGDRLYEAFF. The V and J genes are TRBV19 and TRBJ1-1, with 8 middle bases fitting TRBD1. V is cut back by 2 bases and J by 7 bases, with 9 bases in the junction unmatched. Per the germline V gene (reference sequence), LNHDA is the CDR1 and SQIVND is the CDR2. From cysteine to phenylalanine, the CDR3 is 15 amino acids long. Of all the DNA, just the CDR3 is kept, 45 bases in frame from base 1.